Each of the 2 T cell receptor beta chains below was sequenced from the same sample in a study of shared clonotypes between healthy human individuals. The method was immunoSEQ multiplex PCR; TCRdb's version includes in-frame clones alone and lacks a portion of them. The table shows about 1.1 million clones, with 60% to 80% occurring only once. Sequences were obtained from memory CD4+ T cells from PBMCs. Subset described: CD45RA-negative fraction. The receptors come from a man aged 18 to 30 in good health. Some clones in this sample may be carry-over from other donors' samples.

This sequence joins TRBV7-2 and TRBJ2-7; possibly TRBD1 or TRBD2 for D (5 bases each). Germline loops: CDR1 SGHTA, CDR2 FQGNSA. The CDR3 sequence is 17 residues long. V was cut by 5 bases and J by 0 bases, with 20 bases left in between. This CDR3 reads CASSSRTGTLSSYEQYF. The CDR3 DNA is TGTGCCAGCAGCAGCCGAACCGGGACCCTAAGCTCCTACGAGCAGTACTTC.

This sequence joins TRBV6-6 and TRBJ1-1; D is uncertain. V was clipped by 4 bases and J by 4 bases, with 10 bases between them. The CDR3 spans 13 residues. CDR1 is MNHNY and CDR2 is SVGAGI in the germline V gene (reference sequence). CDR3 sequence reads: CASSSLLGTEAFF. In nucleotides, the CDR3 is TGTGCCAGCAGTTCCCTTTTGGGCACTGAAGCTTTCTTT.